This T cell receptor beta chain came from a study of beta chain features in type 1 diabetes. Only a few counts were recorded for this clone. The target antigen is unknown. Every bit of the isolated RNA underwent reverse transcription, so sequencing read expressed TCRB transcripts. Measured with immunoSEQ multiplex PCR; TCRdb has only the in-frame clones, and not every one. The sample yields just over 450,000 clones, approximately 28% seen once. The CDR3 has 13 residues. Germline CDR1 is GTSNPN and CDR2 is SVGIG (reference sequence). Trimming removed 1 base from V and 5 bases from J; junction bases left unmatched: 5. CD4+ naive, central memory, regulatory and stem cell-like memory cells were sorted via CD45RO/CCR7/CD25/CD127/CD95/CD27. Findings and caveats of the study: A greater similarity of naive, central memory and Treg TCRB repertoires was seen among patients than among healthy donors.

The chain joins TRBV30 to TRBJ2-7, with TRBD1 matching 7 bases. The TCR was taken from a man between 18 and 35 years old in good health. Sequenced sample: naive CD4+ T cells from blood. CDR3 in amino acids: CAWSAKGQDEQYF. CDR3 DNA sequence: TGTGCCTGGAGTGCCAAAGGACAGGACGAGCAGTACTTC. The full variable domain, completed using reference TRBV30 and TRBJ2-7, is SQTIHQWPATLVQPVGSPLSLECTVEGTSNPNLYWYRQAAGRGLQLLFYSVGIGQISSEVPQNLSASRPQDRQFILSSKKLLLSDSGFYLCAWSAKGQDEQYFGPGTRLTVT.